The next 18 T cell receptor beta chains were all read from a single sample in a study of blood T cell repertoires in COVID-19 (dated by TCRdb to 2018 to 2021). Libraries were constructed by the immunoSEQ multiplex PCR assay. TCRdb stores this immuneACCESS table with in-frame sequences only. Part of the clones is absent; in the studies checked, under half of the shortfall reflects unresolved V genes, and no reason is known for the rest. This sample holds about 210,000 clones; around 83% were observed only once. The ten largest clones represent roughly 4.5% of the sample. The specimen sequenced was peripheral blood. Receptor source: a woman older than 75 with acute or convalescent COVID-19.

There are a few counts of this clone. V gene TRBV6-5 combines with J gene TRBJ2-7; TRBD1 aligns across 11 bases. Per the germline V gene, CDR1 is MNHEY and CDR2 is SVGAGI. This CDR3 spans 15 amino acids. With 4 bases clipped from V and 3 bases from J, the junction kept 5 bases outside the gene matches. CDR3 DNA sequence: TGTGCCAGCAGTTCCCTCGGGACAGGGGGCTACGAGCAGTACTTC. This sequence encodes CASSSLGTGGYEQYF.

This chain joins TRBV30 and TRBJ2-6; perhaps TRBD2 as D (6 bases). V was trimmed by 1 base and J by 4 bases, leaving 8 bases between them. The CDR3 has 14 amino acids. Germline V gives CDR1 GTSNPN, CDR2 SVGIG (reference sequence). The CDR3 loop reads CAWSAGGGANVLTF. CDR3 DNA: TGTGCCTGGAGTGCAGGAGGGGGGGCCAACGTCCTGACTTTC.

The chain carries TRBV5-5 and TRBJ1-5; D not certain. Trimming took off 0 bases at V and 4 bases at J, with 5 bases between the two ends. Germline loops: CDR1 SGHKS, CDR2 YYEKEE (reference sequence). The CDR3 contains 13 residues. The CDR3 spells CASSLVENQPQHF. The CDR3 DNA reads TGTGCCAGCAGCTTGGTGGAGAATCAGCCCCAGCATTTT.

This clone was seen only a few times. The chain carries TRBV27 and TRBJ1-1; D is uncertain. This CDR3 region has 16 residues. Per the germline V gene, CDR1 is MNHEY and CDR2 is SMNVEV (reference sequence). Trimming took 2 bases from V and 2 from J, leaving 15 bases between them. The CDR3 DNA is TGTGCCAGCAGTTTAATAGGCGTGGGCACTAACACTGAAGCTTTCTTT. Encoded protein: CASSLIGVGTNTEAFF.

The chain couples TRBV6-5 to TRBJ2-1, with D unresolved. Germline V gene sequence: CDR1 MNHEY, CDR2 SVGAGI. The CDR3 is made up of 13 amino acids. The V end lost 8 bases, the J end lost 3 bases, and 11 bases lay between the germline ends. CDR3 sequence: CASFLRIYNEQFF. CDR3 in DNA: TGTGCCAGCTTTCTCAGAATCTACAATGAGCAGTTCTTC.

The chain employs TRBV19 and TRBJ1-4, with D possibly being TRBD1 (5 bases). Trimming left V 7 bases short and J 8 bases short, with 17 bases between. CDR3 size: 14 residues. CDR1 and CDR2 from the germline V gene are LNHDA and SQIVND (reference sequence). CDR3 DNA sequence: TGTGCCAGTAAAGAAGGGGAAGTAGGGGAAAAACTGTTTTTT. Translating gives CASKEGEVGEKLFF.

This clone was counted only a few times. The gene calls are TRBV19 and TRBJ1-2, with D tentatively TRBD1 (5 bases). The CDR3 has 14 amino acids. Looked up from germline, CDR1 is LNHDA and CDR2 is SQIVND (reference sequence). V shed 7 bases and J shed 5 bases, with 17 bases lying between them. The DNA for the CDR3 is TGTGCCAGTACCCCGCAAGGGGTGTGGTATGGCTACACCTTC. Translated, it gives CASTPQGVWYGYTF.

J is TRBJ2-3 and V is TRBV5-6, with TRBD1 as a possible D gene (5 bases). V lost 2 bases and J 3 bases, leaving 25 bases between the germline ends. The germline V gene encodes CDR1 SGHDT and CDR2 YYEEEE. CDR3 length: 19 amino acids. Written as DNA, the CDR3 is TGTGCCAGCAGCTTCAAGTTAAGGGTTGTAGGAAGGACAACAGATACGCAGTATTTT. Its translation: CASSFKLRVVGRTTDTQYF.

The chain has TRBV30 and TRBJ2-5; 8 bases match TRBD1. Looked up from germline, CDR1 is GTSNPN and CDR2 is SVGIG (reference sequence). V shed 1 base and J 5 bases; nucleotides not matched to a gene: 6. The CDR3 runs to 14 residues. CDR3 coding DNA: TGTGCCTGGAGTGATTGGGACAGGCAGGAGACCCAGTACTTC. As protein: CAWSDWDRQETQYF.

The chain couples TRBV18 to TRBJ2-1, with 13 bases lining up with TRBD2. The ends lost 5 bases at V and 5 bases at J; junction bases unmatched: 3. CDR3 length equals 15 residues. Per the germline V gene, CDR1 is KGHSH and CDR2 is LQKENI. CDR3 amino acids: CASSYGLAGDNEQFF. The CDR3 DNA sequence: TGTGCCAGCTCATACGGACTAGCGGGAGACAATGAGCAGTTCTTC.

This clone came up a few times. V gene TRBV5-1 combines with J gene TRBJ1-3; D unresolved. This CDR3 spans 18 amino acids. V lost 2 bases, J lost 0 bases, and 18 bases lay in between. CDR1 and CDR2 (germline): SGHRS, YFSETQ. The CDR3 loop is CASSFLPPAGSSGNTIYF. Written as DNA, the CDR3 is TGCGCCAGCAGCTTTCTACCCCCAGCAGGAAGCTCTGGAAACACCATATATTTT. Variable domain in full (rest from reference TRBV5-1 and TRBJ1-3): KAGVTQTPRYLIKTRGQQVTLSCSPISGHRSVSWYQQTPGQGLQFLFEYFSETQRNKGNFPGRFSGRQFSNSRSEMNVSTLELGDSALYLCASSFLPPAGSSGNTIYFGEGSWLTVV.

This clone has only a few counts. The CDR3 region has the DNA TGTGCCAGCAGTCTCTTAGCGGGAGGTGGGGGTGAGCAGTTCTTC. This sequence encodes CASSLLAGGGGEQFF. The chain recombines TRBV6-6 with TRBJ2-1, with TRBD2 identical over 10 bases. The CDR3 has 15 residues. With 5 bases clipped from V and 9 bases from J, the junction kept 10 bases outside the gene matches. The germline CDR1 and CDR2 sequences are MNHNY and SVGAGI (reference sequence).

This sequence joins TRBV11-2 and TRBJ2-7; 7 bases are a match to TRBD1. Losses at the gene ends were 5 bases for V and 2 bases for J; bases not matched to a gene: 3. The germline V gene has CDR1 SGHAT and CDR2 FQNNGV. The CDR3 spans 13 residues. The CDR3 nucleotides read TGTGCCAGCAGCCCCGGGACAGCCTACGAGCAGTACTTC. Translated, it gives CASSPGTAYEQYF.

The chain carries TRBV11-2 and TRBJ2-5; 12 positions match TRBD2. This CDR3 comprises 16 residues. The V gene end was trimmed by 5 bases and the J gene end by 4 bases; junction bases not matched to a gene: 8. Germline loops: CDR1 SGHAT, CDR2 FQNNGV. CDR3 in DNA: TGTGCCAGCAGCACTCGGACTAGCGGGATGGGAGAGACCCAGTACTTC. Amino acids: CASSTRTSGMGETQYF.

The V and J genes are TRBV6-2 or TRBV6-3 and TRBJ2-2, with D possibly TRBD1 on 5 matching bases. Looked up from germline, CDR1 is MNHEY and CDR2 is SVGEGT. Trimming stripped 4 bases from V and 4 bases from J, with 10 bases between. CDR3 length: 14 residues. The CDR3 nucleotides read TGTGCCAGCAGTTCACGACAGATCACCGGGGAGCTGTTTTTT. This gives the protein CASSSRQITGELFF.

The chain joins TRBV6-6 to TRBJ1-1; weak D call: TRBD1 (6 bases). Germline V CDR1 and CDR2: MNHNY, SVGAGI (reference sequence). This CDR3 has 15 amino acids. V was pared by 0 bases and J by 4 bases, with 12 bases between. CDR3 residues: CASSYSGRGFTEAFF. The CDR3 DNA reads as TGTGCCAGCAGTTACTCTGGCAGGGGATTCACTGAAGCTTTCTTT.

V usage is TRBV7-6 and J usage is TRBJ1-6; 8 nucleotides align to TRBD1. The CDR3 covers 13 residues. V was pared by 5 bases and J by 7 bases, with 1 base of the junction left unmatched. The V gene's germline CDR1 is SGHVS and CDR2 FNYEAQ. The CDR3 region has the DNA TGTGCCAGCAGCCGGGACAGGAATTCACCCCTCCACTTT. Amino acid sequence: CASSRDRNSPLHF.

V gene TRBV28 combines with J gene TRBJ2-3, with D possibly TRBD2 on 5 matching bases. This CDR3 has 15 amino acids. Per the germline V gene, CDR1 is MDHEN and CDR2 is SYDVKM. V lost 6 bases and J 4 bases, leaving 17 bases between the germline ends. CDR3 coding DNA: TGTGCCAGCAGCCTAGGTGGGAGTTGGCCAGATACGCAGTATTTT. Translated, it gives CASSLGGSWPDTQYF.